Listed below are T cell receptor beta chains from one sample, sequenced in a study of OX40 agonist ivuxolimab in advanced cancers. TCRdb keeps only in-frame clones here, not all; method: immunoSEQ multiplex PCR. The sample gives 45,000 to 55,000 clones, roughly four fifths of which show up once; 1.5% to 2% is in the top ten. This specimen was CD4+ or CD8+ T cells sorted from blood, taken in a trial of the OX40 agonist ivuxolimab. The receptors derive from an adult with an advanced solid tumor such as melanoma, head and neck, liver or kidney cancer. Both conserved end residues are part of each CDR3. Each record gives: J gene, clone size, V gene, CDR3 protein. Some rows mark clone size as missing; the rest say once, few, many or name a class of expanded clone.

j_gene: TRBJ2-1; abundance: NA; v_gene: TRBV11-2; CDR3aa: CASSRDEGNSYNEQFF
j_gene: TRBJ1-5; abundance: NA; v_gene: TRBV19; CDR3aa: CASSMAVQGEPQHF
j_gene: TRBJ2-3; abundance: NA; v_gene: TRBV27; CDR3aa: CASSFAADTQYF
j_gene: TRBJ1-2; abundance: NA; v_gene: TRBV5-1; CDR3aa: CASSLQGLDYGYTF
j_gene: TRBJ2-7; abundance: few; v_gene: TRBV27; CDR3aa: CASSDLEGGNGEQYF
j_gene: TRBJ1-5; abundance: NA; v_gene: TRBV6-6; CDR3aa: CASSAGNGNQPQHF
j_gene: TRBJ1-1; abundance: NA; v_gene: TRBV18; CDR3aa: CASSPNGDRLLYTEAFF
j_gene: TRBJ1-2; abundance: NA; v_gene: TRBV5-8; CDR3aa: CASSLSGTGVVYTF
j_gene: TRBJ2-5; abundance: NA; v_gene: TRBV11-2; CDR3aa: CASSAQSNRETQYF
j_gene: TRBJ2-7; abundance: NA; v_gene: TRBV6-6; CDR3aa: CASSTILEQYF
j_gene: TRBJ2-4; abundance: few; v_gene: TRBV28; CDR3aa: CASSRGPRLGANIQYF
j_gene: TRBJ2-1; abundance: NA; v_gene: TRBV11-2; CDR3aa: CASSSPGNRNEQFF
j_gene: TRBJ2-3; abundance: NA; v_gene: TRBV19; CDR3aa: CASGRSAADTQYF
j_gene: TRBJ2-1; abundance: NA; v_gene: TRBV2; CDR3aa: CASSEAIWTGSNEQFF
j_gene: TRBJ1-2; abundance: NA; v_gene: TRBV10-3; CDR3aa: CAITETGDYGYTF
j_gene: TRBJ2-3; abundance: NA; v_gene: TRBV7-9; CDR3aa: CASSSVTDTQYF
j_gene: TRBJ2-3; abundance: NA; v_gene: TRBV11-2; CDR3aa: CASKPGLRADTQYF
j_gene: TRBJ2-3; abundance: NA; v_gene: TRBV6-1; CDR3aa: CASSEAGASTDTQYF
j_gene: TRBJ2-1; abundance: few; v_gene: TRBV5-4; CDR3aa: CASSLGLDDEQFF
j_gene: TRBJ1-1; abundance: few; v_gene: TRBV5-6; CDR3aa: CASSIGGFAEAFF
j_gene: TRBJ1-1; abundance: few; v_gene: TRBV5-1; CDR3aa: CASSNPQGDTEAFF
j_gene: TRBJ2-3; abundance: NA; v_gene: TRBV4-3; CDR3aa: CASSQQSGNVQYF
j_gene: TRBJ1-2; abundance: NA; v_gene: TRBV6-5; CDR3aa: CATLTAPNYGYTF
j_gene: TRBJ1-1; abundance: once; v_gene: TRBV5-1; CDR3aa: CASSLIFENTEAFF
j_gene: TRBJ1-5; abundance: few; v_gene: TRBV4-3; CDR3aa: CASSQDRGISNQPQHF
j_gene: TRBJ2-5; abundance: NA; v_gene: TRBV6-5; CDR3aa: CASSTGLQETQYF
j_gene: TRBJ2-5; abundance: NA; v_gene: TRBV4-1; CDR3aa: CASSQGRAGGRLETQYF
j_gene: TRBJ2-5; abundance: NA; v_gene: TRBV6-5; CDR3aa: CASSPRDIGKTQYF
j_gene: TRBJ1-6; abundance: NA; v_gene: TRBV9; CDR3aa: CASSEGTPNSPLHF
j_gene: TRBJ2-5; abundance: NA; v_gene: TRBV28; CDR3aa: CASSLSGRLETQYF
j_gene: TRBJ2-3; abundance: NA; v_gene: TRBV9; CDR3aa: CASSGKTEAVYTDTQYF
j_gene: TRBJ2-1; abundance: NA; v_gene: TRBV19; CDR3aa: CASRPGGGREQFF
j_gene: TRBJ2-4; abundance: NA; v_gene: TRBV5-1; CDR3aa: CASSLAQAKNIQYF
j_gene: TRBJ2-2; abundance: NA; v_gene: TRBV5-1; CDR3aa: CASLGPSNTGELFF
j_gene: TRBJ2-5; abundance: NA; v_gene: TRBV5-6; CDR3aa: CASSFKPVWGKETQYF
j_gene: TRBJ1-5; abundance: NA; v_gene: TRBV29-1; CDR3aa: CSVGGQDYQPQHF
j_gene: TRBJ1-3; abundance: NA; v_gene: TRBV11-2; CDR3aa: CASSLGGHTGNTIYF
j_gene: TRBJ2-7; abundance: NA; v_gene: TRBV11-2; CDR3aa: CASSYNGQGSYEQYF
j_gene: TRBJ2-1; abundance: NA; v_gene: TRBV6-5; CDR3aa: CASTLDRSYNEQFF
j_gene: TRBJ2-7; abundance: NA; v_gene: TRBV5-1; CDR3aa: CASSPPGSNYEQYF
j_gene: TRBJ1-6; abundance: once; v_gene: TRBV4-3; CDR3aa: CASSQDVAGGVSPLHF
j_gene: TRBJ1-5; abundance: NA; v_gene: TRBV5-1; CDR3aa: CASSPRGDRNQPQHF
j_gene: TRBJ2-3; abundance: NA; v_gene: TRBV28; CDR3aa: CASTSVGFTDTQYF
j_gene: TRBJ2-6; abundance: NA; v_gene: TRBV11-3; CDR3aa: CASSREVTDHRGANVLTF
j_gene: TRBJ2-2; abundance: once; v_gene: TRBV4-3; CDR3aa: CASSYRTGTGDTGELFF
j_gene: TRBJ2-3; abundance: NA; v_gene: TRBV5-4; CDR3aa: CASSLFGQTSGSKDTQYF
j_gene: TRBJ2-7; abundance: NA; v_gene: TRBV6-1; CDR3aa: CASSELGYEQYF
j_gene: TRBJ1-2; abundance: NA; v_gene: TRBV7-9; CDR3aa: CASSSWGQAPYYGYTF
j_gene: TRBJ2-7; abundance: NA; v_gene: TRBV2; CDR3aa: CASRRGKQFYEQYF
j_gene: TRBJ1-5; abundance: NA; v_gene: TRBV11-3; CDR3aa: CASSLGTGLGQPQHF